This entry describes one TCR beta chain. This sample is drawn from a study of cytomegalovirus exposure and HLA in healthy donors. Clones were sequenced by immunoSEQ multiplex PCR, and TCRdb holds only the in-frame ones, with some missing. The top ten hold approximately 20% of the sample, which has 150,000 to 180,000 clones, 70% to 90% seen once. Input material: PBMCs. This TCR came from a man aged 18 to 29 in good health and CMV-seropositive.

CDR3 coding DNA: TGTGCCAGTAGGGACAGGGGAAGGGATGGCTACACCTTC. Amino acids: CASRDRGRDGYTF. The V and J genes are TRBV19 and TRBJ1-2; 9 positions match TRBD1. The germline gives CDR1 LNHDA, CDR2 SQIVND (reference sequence). This CDR3 comprises 13 residues. V gave up 6 bases and J gave up 6 bases; unmatched junction bases: 5. Full variable domain (rest looked up from reference TRBV19 and TRBJ1-2): DGGITQSPKYLFRKEGQNVTLSCEQNLNHDAMYWYRQDPGQGLRLIYYSQIVNDFQKGDIAEGYSVSREKKESFPLTVTSAQKNPTAFYLCASRDRGRDGYTFGSGTRLTVV.